These 3 T cell receptor beta chains came from one sample sequenced in a study. From the RT-PCR reads, TCRdb called clonotypes with MiXCR, one entry per CDR3 protein. The table includes about 680,000 distinct CDR3 sequences, over 12% detected once. Sequences were obtained from memory CD4+ T cells from blood. These receptors came from a female donor in good health, serving as a healthy control.

The rearrangement uses TRBV20-1 and TRBJ2-3; D not certain. CDR1 and CDR2 (germline): DFQATT, SNEGSKA (reference sequence). Deletions cut 4 bases from V and 6 bases from J, with 17 bases between. The CDR3 has 14 amino acids. CDR3: CSAKLTSRSDTQYF. The CDR3 DNA reads TGCAGTGCTAAGTTGACTTCAAGGTCGGATACGCAGTATTTT.

The rearrangement uses TRBV20-1 and TRBJ1-3; 8 bases are shared with TRBD1. The CDR3 sequence is 15 residues long. In germline, CDR1 is DFQATT, CDR2 SNEGSKA (reference sequence). The V gene end was trimmed by 5 bases and the J gene end by 1 base; junction bases not matched to a gene: 7. CDR3 sequence reads: CSAAGQGTSGNTIYF. The DNA of the CDR3 is TGCAGTGCTGCAGGACAGGGAACTTCTGGAAACACCATATATTTT.

The chain has TRBV28 and TRBJ2-5, with D possibly being TRBD2 (5 bases). CDR1 and CDR2 from the germline V gene are MDHEN and SYDVKM. Trimming left V 7 bases short and J 7 bases short, with 16 bases between. The CDR3 is 13 residues long. This CDR3 is CASTQRLTMTQYF. The CDR3 DNA sequence: TGTGCCAGCACCCAGCGGCTAACAATGACCCAGTACTTC.